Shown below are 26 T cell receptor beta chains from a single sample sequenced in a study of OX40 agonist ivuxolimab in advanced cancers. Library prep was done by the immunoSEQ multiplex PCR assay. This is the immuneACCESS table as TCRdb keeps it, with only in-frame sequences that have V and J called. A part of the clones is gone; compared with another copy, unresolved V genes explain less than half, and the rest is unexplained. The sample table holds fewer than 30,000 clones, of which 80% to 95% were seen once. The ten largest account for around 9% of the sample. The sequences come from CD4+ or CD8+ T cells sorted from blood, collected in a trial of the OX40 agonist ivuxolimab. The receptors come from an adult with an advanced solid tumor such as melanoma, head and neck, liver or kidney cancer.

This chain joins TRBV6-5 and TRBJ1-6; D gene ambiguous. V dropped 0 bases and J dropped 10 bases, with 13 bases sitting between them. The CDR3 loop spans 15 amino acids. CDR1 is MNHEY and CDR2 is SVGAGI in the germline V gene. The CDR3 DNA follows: TGTGCCAGCAGTTACTCGATGGAGGGTCGGTCACCCCTCCACTTT. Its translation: CASSYSMEGRSPLHF.

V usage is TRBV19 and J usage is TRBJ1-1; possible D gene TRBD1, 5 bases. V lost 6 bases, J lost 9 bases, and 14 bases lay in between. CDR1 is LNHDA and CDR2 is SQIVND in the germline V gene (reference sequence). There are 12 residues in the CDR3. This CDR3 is CASRTAEQQAFF. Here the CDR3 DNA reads TGTGCCAGTAGGACAGCGGAGCAGCAAGCTTTCTTT.

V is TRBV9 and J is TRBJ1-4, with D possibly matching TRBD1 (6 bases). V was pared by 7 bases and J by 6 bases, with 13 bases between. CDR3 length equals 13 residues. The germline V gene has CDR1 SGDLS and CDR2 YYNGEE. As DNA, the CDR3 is TGTGCCAGCTCACAGGGAGGGGATGAAAAACTGTTTTTT. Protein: CASSQGGDEKLFF.

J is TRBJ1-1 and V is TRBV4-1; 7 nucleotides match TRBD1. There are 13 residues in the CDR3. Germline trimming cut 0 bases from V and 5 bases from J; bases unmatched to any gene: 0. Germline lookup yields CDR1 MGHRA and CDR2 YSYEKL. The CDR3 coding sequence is TGCGCCAGCAGCCAAGACAGGGGGACTGAAGCTTTCTTT. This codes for CASSQDRGTEAFF.

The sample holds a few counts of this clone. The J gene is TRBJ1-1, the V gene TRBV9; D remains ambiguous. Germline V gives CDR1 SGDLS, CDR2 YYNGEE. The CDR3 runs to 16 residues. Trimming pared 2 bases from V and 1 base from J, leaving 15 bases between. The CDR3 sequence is CASSVGPIVGNTEAFF. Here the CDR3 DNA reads TGTGCCAGCAGCGTCGGGCCTATTGTTGGGAACACTGAAGCTTTCTTT.

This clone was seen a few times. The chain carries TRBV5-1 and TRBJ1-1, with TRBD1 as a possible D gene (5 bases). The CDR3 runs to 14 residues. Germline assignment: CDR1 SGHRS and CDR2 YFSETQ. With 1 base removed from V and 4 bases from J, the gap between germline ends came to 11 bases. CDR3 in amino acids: CASSLSGAATEAFF. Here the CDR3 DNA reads TGCGCCAGCAGCTTGAGCGGGGCCGCCACTGAAGCTTTCTTT.

CDR3 coding DNA: TGTGCCAGCAGCCCGAGCGGGGCCTACGAGCAGTACTTC. Translated: CASSPSGAYEQYF. The chain carries TRBV7-2 and TRBJ2-7, with 7 bases aligning to TRBD2. This CDR3 is 13 amino acids long. The V segment lost 5 bases and the J segment 2 bases; nucleotides outside the gene matches: 3. Germline V gene lookup returns CDR1 SGHTA and CDR2 FQGNSA. The whole variable domain, remainder taken from reference TRBV7-2 and TRBJ2-7, is GAGVSQSPSNKVTEKGKDVELRCDPISGHTALYWYRQSLGQGLEFLIYFQGNSAPDKSGLPSDRFSAERTGGSVSTLTIQRTQQEDSAVYLCASSPSGAYEQYFGPGTRLTVT.

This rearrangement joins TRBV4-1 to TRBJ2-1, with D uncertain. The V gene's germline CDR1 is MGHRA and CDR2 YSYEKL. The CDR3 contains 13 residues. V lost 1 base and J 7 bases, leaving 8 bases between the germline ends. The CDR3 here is CASSQGSGNEQFF. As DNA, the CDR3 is TGCGCCAGCAGCCAAGGGAGTGGGAATGAGCAGTTCTTC.

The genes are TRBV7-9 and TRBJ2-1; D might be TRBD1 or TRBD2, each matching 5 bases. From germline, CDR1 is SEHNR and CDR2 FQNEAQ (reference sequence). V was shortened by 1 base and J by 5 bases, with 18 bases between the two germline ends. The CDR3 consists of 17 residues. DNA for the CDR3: TGTGCCAGCAGCTTAGTCCCCCGGGACGTCCCCCACAATGAGCAGTTCTTC. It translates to CASSLVPRDVPHNEQFF.

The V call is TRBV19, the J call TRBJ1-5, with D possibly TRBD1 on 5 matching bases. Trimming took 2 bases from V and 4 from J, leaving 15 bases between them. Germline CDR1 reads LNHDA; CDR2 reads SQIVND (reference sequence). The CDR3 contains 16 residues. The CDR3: CASSIRYGTRNQPQHF. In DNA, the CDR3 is TGTGCCAGTAGTATAAGGTACGGGACTCGGAATCAGCCCCAGCATTTT.

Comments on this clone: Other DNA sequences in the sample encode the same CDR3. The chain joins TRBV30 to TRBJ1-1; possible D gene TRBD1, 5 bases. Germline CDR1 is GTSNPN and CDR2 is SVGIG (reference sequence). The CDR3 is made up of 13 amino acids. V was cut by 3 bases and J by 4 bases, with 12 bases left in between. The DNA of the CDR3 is TGTGCCTGGAGCGTCGGGGGGGGCACTGAAGCTTTCTTT. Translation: CAWSVGGGTEAFF. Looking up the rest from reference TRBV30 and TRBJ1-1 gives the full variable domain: SQTIHQWPATLVQPVGSPLSLECTVEGTSNPNLYWYRQAAGRGLQLLFYSVGIGQISSEVPQNLSASRPQDRQFILSSKKLLLSDSGFYLCAWSVGGGTEAFFGQGTRLTVV.

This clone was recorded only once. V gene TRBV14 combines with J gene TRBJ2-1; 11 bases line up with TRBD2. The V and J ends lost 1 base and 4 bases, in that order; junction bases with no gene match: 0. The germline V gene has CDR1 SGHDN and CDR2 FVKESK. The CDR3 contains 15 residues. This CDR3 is CASSQGTSGYNEQFF. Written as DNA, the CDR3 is TGTGCCAGCAGCCAAGGGACTAGCGGGTACAATGAGCAGTTCTTC.

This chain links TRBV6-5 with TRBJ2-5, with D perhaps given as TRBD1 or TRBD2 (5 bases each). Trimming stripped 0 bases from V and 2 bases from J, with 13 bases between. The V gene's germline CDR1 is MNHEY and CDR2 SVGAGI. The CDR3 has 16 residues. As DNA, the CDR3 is TGTGCCAGCAGTTACTCCCAGGGCGGGCCTCAAGAGACCCAGTACTTC. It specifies CASSYSQGGPQETQYF.

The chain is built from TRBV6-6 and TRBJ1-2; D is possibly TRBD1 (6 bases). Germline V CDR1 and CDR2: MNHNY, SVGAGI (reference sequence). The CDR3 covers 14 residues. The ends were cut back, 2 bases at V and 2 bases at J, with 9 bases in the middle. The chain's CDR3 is CASSYEGQNYGYTF. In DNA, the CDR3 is TGTGCCAGCAGTTACGAAGGACAGAACTATGGCTACACCTTC.

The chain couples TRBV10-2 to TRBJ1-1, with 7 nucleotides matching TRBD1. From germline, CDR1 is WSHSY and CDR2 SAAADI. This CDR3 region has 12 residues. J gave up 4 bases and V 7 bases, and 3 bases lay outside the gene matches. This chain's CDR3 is CASTYRGTEAFF. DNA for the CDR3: TGCGCCAGCACTTACAGGGGCACTGAAGCTTTCTTT.

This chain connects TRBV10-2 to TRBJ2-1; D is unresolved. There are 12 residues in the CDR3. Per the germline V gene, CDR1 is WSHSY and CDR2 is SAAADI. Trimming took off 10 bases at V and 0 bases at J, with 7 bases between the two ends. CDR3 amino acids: CATTSSYNEQFF. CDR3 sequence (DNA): TGCGCCACCACCAGCTCCTACAATGAGCAGTTCTTC.

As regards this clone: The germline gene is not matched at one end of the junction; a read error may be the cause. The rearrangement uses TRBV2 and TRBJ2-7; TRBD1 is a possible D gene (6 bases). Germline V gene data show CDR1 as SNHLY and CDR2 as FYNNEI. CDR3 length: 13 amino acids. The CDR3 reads CASIDRSSYGQYF. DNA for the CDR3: TGTGCCAGCATAGACAGGAGCTCCTACGGGCAGTACTTC.

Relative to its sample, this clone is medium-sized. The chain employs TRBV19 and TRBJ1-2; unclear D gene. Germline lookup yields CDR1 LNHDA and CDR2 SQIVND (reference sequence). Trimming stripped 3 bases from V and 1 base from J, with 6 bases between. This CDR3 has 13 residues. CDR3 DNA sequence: TGTGCCAGTAGTATGGCGATTAACTATGGCTACACCTTC. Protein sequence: CASSMAINYGYTF.

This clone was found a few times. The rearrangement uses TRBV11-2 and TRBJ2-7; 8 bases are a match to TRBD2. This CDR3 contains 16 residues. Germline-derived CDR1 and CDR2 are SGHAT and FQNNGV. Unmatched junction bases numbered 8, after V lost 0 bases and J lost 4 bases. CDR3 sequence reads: CASSLDGAGGRYEQYF. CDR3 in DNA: TGTGCCAGCAGCTTAGATGGGGCGGGGGGCCGGTACGAGCAGTACTTC.

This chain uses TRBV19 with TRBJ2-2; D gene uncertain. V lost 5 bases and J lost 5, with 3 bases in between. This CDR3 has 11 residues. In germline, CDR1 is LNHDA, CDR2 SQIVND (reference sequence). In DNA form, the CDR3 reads TGTGCCAGTAGTTTAACCGGGGAGCTGTTTTTT. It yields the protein CASSLTGELFF.

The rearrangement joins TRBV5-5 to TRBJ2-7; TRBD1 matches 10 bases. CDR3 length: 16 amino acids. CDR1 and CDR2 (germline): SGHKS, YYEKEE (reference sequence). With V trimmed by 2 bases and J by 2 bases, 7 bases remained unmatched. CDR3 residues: CASSFVPGQGAYEQYF. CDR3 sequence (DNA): TGTGCCAGCAGCTTTGTGCCCGGACAGGGGGCCTACGAGCAGTACTTC.

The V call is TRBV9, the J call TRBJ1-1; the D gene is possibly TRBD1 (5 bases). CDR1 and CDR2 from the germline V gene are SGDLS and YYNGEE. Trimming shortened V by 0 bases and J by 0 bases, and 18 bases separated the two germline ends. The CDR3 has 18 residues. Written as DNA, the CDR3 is TGTGCCAGCAGCGTAGGACCCCCCGGGGGGGAGTTGAACACTGAAGCTTTCTTT. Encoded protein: CASSVGPPGGELNTEAFF.

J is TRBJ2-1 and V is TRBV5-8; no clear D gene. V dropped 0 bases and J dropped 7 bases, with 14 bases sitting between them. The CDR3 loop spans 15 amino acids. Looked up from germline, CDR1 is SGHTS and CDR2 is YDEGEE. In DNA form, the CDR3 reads TGTGCCAGCAGCTTGGAAGTGTCGGACGGGAATGAGCAGTTCTTC. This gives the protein CASSLEVSDGNEQFF.

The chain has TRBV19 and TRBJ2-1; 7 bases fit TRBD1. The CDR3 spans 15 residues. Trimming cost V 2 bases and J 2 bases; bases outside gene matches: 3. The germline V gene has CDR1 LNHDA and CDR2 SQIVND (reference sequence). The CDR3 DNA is TGTGCCAGTAGTATAAGTGACAGGGCCTACAATGAGCAGTTCTTC. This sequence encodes CASSISDRAYNEQFF.

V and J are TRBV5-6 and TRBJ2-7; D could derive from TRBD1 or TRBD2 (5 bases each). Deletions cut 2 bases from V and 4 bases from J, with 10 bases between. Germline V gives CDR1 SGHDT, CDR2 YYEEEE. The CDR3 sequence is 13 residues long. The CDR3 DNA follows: TGTGCCAGCAGCTTTGGATGGGGGTACGAGCAGTACTTC. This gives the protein CASSFGWGYEQYF.

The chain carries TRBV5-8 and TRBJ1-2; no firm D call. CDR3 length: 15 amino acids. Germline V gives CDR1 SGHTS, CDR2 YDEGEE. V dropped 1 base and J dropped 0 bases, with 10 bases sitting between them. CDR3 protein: CASSLTVVTNYGYTF. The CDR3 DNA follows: TGTGCCAGCAGCTTGACAGTAGTTACTAACTATGGCTACACCTTC.